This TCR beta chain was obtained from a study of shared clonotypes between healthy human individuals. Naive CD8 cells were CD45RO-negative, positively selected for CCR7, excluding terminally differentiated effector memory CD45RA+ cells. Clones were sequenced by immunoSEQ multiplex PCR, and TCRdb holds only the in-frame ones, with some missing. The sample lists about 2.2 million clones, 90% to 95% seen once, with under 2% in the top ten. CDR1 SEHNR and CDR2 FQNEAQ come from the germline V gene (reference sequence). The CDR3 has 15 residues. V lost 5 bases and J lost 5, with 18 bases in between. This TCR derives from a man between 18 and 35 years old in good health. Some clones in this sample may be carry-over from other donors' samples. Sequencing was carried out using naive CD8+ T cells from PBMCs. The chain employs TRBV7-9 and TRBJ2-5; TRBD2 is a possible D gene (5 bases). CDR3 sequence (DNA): TGTGCCAGCAGCCCCCCCCGGGGTTCGGGTGAGACCCAGTACTTC. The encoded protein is CASSPPRGSGETQYF.